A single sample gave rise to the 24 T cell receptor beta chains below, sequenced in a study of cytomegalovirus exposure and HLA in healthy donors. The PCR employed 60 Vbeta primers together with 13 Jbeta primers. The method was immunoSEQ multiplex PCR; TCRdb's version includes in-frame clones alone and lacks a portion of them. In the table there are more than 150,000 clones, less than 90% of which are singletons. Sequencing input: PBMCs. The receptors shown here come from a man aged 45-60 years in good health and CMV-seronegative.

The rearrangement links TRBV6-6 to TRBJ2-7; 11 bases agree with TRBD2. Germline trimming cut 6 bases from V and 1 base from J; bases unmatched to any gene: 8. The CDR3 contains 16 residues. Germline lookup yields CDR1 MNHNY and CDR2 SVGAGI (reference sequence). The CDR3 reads CASSHHGTSGSYEQYF. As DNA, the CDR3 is TGTGCCAGCAGCCACCACGGGACTAGCGGATCCTACGAGCAGTACTTC.

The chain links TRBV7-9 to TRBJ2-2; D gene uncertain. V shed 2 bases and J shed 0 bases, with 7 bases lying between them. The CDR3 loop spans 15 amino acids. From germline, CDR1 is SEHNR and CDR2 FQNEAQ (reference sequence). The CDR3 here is CASSLFLANTGELFF. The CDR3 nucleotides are TGTGCCAGCAGCTTATTCCTCGCGAACACCGGGGAGCTGTTTTTT. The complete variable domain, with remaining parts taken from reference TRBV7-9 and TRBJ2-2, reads DTGVSQNPRHKITKRGQNVTFRCDPISEHNRLYWYRQTLGQGPEFLTYFQNEAQLEKSRLLSDRFSAERPKGSFSTLEIQRTEQGDSAMYLCASSLFLANTGELFFGEGSRLTVL.

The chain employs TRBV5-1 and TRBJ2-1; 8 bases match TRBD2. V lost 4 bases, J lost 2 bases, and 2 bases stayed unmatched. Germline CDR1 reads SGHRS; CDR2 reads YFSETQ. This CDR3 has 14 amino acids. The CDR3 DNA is TGCGCCAGCAGCCCGACTAGCGCCTACAATGAGCAGTTCTTC. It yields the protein CASSPTSAYNEQFF.

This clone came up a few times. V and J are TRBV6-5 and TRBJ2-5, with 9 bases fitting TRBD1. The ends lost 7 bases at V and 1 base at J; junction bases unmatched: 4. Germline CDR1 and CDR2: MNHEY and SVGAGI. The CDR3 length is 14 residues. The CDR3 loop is CASNDRGVQETQYF. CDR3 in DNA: TGTGCCAGCAACGACAGGGGGGTCCAAGAGACCCAGTACTTC.

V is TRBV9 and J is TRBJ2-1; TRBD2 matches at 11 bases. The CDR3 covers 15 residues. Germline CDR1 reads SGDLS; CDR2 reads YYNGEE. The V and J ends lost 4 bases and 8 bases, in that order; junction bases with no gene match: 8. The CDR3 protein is CASSKVAGGLDEQFF. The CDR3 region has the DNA TGTGCCAGCAGCAAAGTAGCGGGAGGGTTGGATGAGCAGTTCTTC.

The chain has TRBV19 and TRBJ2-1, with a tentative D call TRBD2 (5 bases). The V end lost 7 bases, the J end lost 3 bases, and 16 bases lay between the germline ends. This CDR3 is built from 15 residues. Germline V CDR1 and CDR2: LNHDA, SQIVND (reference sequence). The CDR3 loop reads CASTRTGGYYNEQFF. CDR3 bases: TGTGCCAGTACCAGGACTGGCGGATACTACAATGAGCAGTTCTTC.

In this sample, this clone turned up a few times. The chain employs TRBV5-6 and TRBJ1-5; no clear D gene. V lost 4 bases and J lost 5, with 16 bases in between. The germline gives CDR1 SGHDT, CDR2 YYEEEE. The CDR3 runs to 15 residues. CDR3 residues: CASSRAGFGYQPQHF. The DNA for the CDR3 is TGTGCCAGCAGCCGGGCGGGTTTTGGTTATCAGCCCCAGCATTTT.

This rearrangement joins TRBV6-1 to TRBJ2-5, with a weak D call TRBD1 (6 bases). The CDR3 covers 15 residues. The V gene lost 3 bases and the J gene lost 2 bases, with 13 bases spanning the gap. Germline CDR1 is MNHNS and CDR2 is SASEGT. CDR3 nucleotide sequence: TGTGCCAGCAGTGATCGTACAGGGTGGCAAGAGACCCAGTACTTC. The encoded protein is CASSDRTGWQETQYF.

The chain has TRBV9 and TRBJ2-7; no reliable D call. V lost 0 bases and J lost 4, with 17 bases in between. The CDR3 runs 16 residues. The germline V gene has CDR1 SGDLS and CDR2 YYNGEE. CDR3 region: CASSVGRLGYFYEQYF. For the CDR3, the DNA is TGTGCCAGCAGCGTAGGGCGGCTAGGATACTTTTACGAGCAGTACTTC.

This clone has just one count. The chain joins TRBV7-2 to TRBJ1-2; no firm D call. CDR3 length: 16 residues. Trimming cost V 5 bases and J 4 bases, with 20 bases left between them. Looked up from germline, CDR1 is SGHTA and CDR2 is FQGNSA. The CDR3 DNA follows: TGTGCCAGCAGCCAAGGCCAGTTGGAGGGCGGCTATGGCTACACCTTC. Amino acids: CASSQGQLEGGYGYTF.

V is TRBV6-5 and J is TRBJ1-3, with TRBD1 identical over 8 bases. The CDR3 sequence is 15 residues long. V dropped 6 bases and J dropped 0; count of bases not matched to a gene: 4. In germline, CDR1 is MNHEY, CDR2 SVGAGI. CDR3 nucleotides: TGTGCCAGCAGGACAGGGGCCACCTCTGGAAACACCATATATTTT. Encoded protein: CASRTGATSGNTIYF.

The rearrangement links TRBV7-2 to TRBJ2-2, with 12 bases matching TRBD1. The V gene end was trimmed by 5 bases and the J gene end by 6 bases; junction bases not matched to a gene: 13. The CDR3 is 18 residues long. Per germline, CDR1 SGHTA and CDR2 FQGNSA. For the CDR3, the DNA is TGTGCCAGCAGCCGATTTCGGTCGGGACAGGGGGCGTCCGGGGAGCTGTTTTTT. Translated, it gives CASSRFRSGQGASGELFF.

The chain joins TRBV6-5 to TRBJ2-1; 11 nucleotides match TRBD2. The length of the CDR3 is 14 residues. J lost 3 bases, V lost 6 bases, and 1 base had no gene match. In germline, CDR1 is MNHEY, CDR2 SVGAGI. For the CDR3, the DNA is TGTGCCAGCAGCGGGACTAGCGGCTACAATGAGCAGTTCTTC. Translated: CASSGTSGYNEQFF.

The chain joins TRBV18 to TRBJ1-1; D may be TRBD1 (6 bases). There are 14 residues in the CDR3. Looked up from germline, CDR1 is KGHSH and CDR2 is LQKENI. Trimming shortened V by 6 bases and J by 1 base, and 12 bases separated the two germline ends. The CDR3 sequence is CASSPDRKNTEAFF. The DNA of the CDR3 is TGTGCCAGCTCGCCAGACAGGAAGAACACTGAAGCTTTCTTT. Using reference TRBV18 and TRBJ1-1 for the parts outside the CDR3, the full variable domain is NAGVMQNPRHLVRRRGQEARLRCSPMKGHSHVYWYRQLPEEGLKFMVYLQKENIIDESGMPKERFSAEFPKEGPSILRIQQVVRGDSAAYFCASSPDRKNTEAFFGQGTRLTVV.

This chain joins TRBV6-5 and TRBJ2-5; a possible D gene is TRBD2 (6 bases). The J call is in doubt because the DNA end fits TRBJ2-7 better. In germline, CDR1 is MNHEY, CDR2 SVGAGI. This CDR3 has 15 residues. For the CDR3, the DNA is TGTGCCAGCAGTTACTCGGGGGGTGGCTCCTACGAGCAGTACTTC. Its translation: CASSYSGGGSYEQYF.

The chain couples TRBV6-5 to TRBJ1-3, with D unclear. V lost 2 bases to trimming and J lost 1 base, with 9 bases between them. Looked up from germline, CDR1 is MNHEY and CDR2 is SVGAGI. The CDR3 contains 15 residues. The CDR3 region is CASSYAGYSGNTIYF. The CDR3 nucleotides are TGTGCCAGCAGTTACGCGGGTTATTCTGGAAACACCATATATTTT.

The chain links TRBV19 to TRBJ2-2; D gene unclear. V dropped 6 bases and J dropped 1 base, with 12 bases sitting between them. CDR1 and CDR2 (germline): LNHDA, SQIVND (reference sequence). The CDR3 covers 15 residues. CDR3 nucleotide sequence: TGTGCCAGTAGGTTCCGCGGAAAGAACACCGGGGAGCTGTTTTTT. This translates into CASRFRGKNTGELFF.

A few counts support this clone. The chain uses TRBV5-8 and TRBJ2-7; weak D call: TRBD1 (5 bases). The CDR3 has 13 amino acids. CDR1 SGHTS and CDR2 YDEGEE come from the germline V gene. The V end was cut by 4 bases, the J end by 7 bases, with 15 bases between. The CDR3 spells CASSQGGLREQYF. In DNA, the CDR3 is TGTGCCAGCAGCCAGGGTGGGTTGCGGGAGCAGTACTTC.

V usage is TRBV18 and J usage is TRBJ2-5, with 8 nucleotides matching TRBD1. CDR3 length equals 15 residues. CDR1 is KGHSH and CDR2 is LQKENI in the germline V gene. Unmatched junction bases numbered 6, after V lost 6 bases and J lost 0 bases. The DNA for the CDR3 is TGTGCCAGCTCCCCGAACAGGGGGTACCAAGAGACCCAGTACTTC. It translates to CASSPNRGYQETQYF.

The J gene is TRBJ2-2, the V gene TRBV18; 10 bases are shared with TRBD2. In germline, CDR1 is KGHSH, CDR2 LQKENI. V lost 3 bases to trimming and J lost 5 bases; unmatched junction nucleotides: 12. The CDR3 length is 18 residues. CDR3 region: CASSPSEREGRGTGELFF. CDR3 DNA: TGTGCCAGCTCACCCTCAGAGCGGGAGGGACGGGGAACCGGGGAGCTGTTTTTT.

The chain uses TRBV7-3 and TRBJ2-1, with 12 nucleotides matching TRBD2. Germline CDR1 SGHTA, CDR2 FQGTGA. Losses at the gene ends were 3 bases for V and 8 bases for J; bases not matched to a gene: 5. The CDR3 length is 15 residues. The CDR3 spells CASSFLAGGRDEQFF. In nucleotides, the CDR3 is TGTGCCAGCAGCTTCCTAGCGGGGGGGAGGGATGAGCAGTTCTTC.

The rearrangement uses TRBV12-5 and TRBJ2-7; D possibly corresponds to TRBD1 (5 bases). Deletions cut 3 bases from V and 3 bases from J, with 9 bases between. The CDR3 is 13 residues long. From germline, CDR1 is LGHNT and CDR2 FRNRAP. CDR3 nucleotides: TGTGCTAGTGGTTTTCGACAGAACTACGAGCAGTACTTC. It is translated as CASGFRQNYEQYF.

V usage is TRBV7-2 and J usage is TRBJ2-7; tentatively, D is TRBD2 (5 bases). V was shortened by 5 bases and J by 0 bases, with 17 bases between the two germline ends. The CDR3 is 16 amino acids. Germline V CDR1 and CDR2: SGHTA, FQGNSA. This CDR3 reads CASSVQAGGFSYEQYF. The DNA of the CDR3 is TGTGCCAGCAGCGTGCAGGCCGGCGGGTTCTCCTACGAGCAGTACTTC.

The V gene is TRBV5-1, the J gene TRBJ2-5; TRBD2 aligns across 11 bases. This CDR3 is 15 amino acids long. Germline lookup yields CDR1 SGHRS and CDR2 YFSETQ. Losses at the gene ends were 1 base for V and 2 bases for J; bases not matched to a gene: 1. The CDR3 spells CASSLLAGGQETQYF. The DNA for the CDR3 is TGCGCCAGCAGCTTGTTAGCGGGGGGGCAAGAGACCCAGTACTTC.